These 8 T cell receptor beta chains originate from one sample sequenced in a study of cytomegalovirus exposure and HLA in healthy donors. PCR used 60 Vbeta primers and 13 Jbeta primers. TCRdb keeps only in-frame clones here, not all; method: immunoSEQ multiplex PCR. The repertoire has 70,000 to 100,000 clones, approximately 80% of them found once; the top ten carry around a quarter. The sequencing sample was made of PBMCs. Receptors originate from a woman in her forties or fifties in good health and CMV-seropositive.

The chain has TRBV19 and TRBJ1-2; maybe TRBD1 (6 bases). The V end was cut by 6 bases, the J end by 4 bases, with 18 bases between. Germline CDR1 reads LNHDA; CDR2 reads SQIVND (reference sequence). CDR3 length: 15 residues. This CDR3 reads CASRPGAGETYGYTF. In DNA form, the CDR3 reads TGTGCCAGTAGACCTGGGGCAGGGGAAACCTATGGCTACACCTTC.

The chain combines TRBV27 with TRBJ2-2; D is unresolved. The CDR3 covers 14 residues. With 6 bases removed from V and 1 base from J, the gap between germline ends came to 9 bases. The germline CDR1 and CDR2 sequences are MNHEY and SMNVEV (reference sequence). In nucleotides, the CDR3 is TGTGCCAGCAGGACCAGACAGAACACCGGGGAGCTGTTTTTT. Its protein product is CASRTRQNTGELFF.

The chain couples TRBV6-1 to TRBJ2-5; D is perhaps TRBD2 (5 bases). Per germline, CDR1 MNHNS and CDR2 SASEGT. The V and J ends lost 2 bases and 6 bases respectively, with 10 bases between them. CDR3 length: 13 amino acids. The CDR3 loop reads CASSEYGIQTQYF. DNA of the CDR3: TGTGCCAGCAGTGAATACGGGATCCAGACCCAGTACTTC.

The chain joins TRBV5-1 to TRBJ1-6, with D perhaps matching TRBD1 (5 bases). Looked up from germline, CDR1 is SGHRS and CDR2 is YFSETQ. CDR3 length: 14 amino acids. Trimming left V 2 bases short and J 7 bases short, with 10 bases between. The chain's CDR3 is CASSFQGQNSPLHF. Here the CDR3 DNA reads TGCGCCAGCAGCTTCCAGGGTCAGAATTCACCCCTCCACTTT.

The chain joins TRBV10-1 to TRBJ2-7, with 15 bases that match TRBD2. V gave up 6 bases and J gave up 7 bases; unmatched junction bases: 10. This CDR3 has 16 amino acids. Germline loops: CDR1 WNHNN, CDR2 SYGVQD (reference sequence). This chain's CDR3 is CASSLGTSGGRWEQYV. CDR3 in DNA: TGCGCCAGCAGCCTGGGGACTAGCGGGGGGCGGTGGGAGCAGTACGTC.

This rearrangement joins TRBV14 to TRBJ2-1, with 7 bases that match TRBD2. This CDR3 is built from 17 residues. Germline CDR1 SGHDN, CDR2 FVKESK. With 0 bases clipped from V and 7 bases from J, the junction kept 12 bases outside the gene matches. CDR3 sequence reads: CASSQDRLAVGGNEQFF. CDR3 DNA: TGTGCCAGCAGCCAAGATCGTCTAGCGGTGGGTGGGAATGAGCAGTTCTTC.

J is TRBJ1-2 and V is TRBV27; 9 bases are a match to TRBD1. The trim removed 0 bases at V and 3 bases at J, leaving 8 bases unmatched. Germline assignment: CDR1 MNHEY and CDR2 SMNVEV (reference sequence). The CDR3 is 17 residues long. The CDR3 nucleotides are TGTGCCAGCAGTTTATCCCGGGGACAGGGAGGCTACTATGGCTACACCTTC. Translation: CASSLSRGQGGYYGYTF.

The genes are TRBV6-1 and TRBJ2-7, with 7 bases matching TRBD1. This CDR3 region has 14 residues. Germline values: CDR1 MNHNS, CDR2 SASEGT. With V trimmed by 10 bases and J by 4 bases, 13 bases remained unmatched. CDR3 coding DNA: TGTGCCACCCTGAGGCCAGGGGGTATTTACGAGCAGTACGTC. Residues: CATLRPGGIYEQYV.